This T cell receptor beta chain was documented in a study of control samples from healthy donors and cancer patients. TCRdb's table, derived via immunoSEQ multiplex PCR, lists solely in-frame clones and lacks some. Found here are 140,000 or so clones, about 94% of them singletons; the top ten hold 14%. Between the trimmed V and J ends, which lost 6 bases and 1 base, there was a span of 10 bases. This CDR3 has 13 residues. The germline gives CDR1 SNHLY, CDR2 FYNNEI. The sequence came from a man between 60 and 70 years old with colorectal cancer. The sample comprised PBMCs. This chain joins TRBV2 and TRBJ2-7; TRBD1 is a possible D gene (6 bases). The CDR3 loop is CASSVDRSYEQYF. The CDR3 nucleotides are TGTGCCAGCAGCGTTGACAGGTCCTACGAGCAGTACTTC. Looking up the rest from reference TRBV2 and TRBJ2-7 gives the full variable domain: EPEVTQTPSHQVTQMGQEVILRCVPISNHLYFYWYRQILGQKVEFLVSFYNNEISEKSEIFDDQFSVERPDGSNFTLKIRSTKLEDSAMYFCASSVDRSYEQYFGPGTRLTVT.